This TCR beta chain emerged from a study of blood T cell repertoires in COVID-19 (dated by TCRdb to 2020 to 2021). With regard to the full study: Samples from collaborators originated in the United States, Italy and Spain and spanned both the acute and convalescent phases of COVID-19. The prospective study material was composed of cDNA or gDNA derived from T cells, B-cell-depleted T cells, or PBMCs. Subjects who had been exposed to COVID-19, were actively infected with it, or had recovered from it provided the deeply sampled blood TCRbeta repertoires that made up the dataset. The repertoires were made available in a free public database intended to serve as a resource for research on the immune response to SARS-CoV-2. Samples came from the ongoing ImmuneRACE study (first 160 participants) plus 1,254 subjects from 6 global collaborators. Sample metadata almost always included a de-identified subject ID, COVID-19 status, age in years and sex. HLA class I and class II types, where available, came from metadata supplied by the sample provider rather than from assay-based typing. General findings and caveats noted by the study authors: How much clinical and demographic metadata was included differed by source and by participant, and the metadata was provided uncurated.

With respect to this clone: There is no known antigen for this receptor. It has no much larger one-base neighbor in the sample; base qualities were not kept.

TCRbeta CDR3 regions were amplified from genomic DNA by means of the immunoSEQ Assay, a bias-controlled multiplex PCR. Regarding the original processing steps: The number of nucleated cells in each sample was estimated from the amplification of reference gene primers within the assay. Sequence reads were collapsed and filtered to measure the absolute abundance of every unique TCRbeta CDR3 rearrangement. For each sample, productive Simpson clonality was calculated as the square root of Simpson's diversity index across productive rearrangements. The table was pulled from immuneACCESS by TCRdb, which kept in-frame rearrangements only. Such tables lose some clones; where checked, under half of the loss comes from unresolved V genes, and the rest has no known cause. D and trimming come from the DNA, and the V and J calls and clone size come from that table. The table for this sample lists about 170,000 clones; roughly 93% of them were counted only once. Jointly, the top ten make up about 5.3% of the sample.

The germline V gene provides CDR1 KGHSH and CDR2 LQKENI. Its CDR3 holds 17 amino acids, cysteine through phenylalanine. The retained sequence is limited to the CDR3, 51 bases, with the frame set at the first base. Relative to germline, V is missing 3 bases and J is missing 4 bases, with 13 bases of the junction outside any gene match. One collaborating source in Seattle enrolled patients during active infection and followed them longitudinally through the course of disease. Collaborating institutions collected whole blood in K2EDTA tubes following their own protocols. For TCRbeta analysis, collaborator samples were shipped as frozen whole blood, as isolated PBMCs, or as DNA extracted from either sample type.

Sequencing was performed on peripheral blood. The chain is encoded by TRBV18 joined to TRBJ1-2; TRBD1 lines up with 8 middle nucleotides. This TCR came from a man aged 18 to 30 with COVID-19, enrolled during active disease. The CDR3 amino acid sequence is: CASSPSGQGTWGYGYTF. Read as DNA, the sequence is TGTGCCAGCTCACCGTCCGGACAGGGAACGTGGGGCTATGGCTACACCTTC.